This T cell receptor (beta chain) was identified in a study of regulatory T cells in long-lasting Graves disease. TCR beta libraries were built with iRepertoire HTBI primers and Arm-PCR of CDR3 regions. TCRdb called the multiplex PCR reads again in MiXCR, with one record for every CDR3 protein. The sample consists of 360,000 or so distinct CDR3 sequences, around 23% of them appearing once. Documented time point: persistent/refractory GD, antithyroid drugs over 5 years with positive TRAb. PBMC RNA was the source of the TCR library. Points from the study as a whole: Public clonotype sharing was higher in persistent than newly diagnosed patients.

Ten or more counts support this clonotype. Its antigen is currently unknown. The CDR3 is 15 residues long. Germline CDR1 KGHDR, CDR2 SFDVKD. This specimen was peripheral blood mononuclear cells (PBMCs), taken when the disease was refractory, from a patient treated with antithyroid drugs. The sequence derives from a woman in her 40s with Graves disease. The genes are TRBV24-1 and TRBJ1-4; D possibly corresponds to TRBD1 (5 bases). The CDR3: CVLPEGRSLNEKLFF. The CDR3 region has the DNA TGTGTTCTTCCGGAGGGGCGAAGCCTTAATGAAAAACTGTTTTTT.